This section outlines one T cell receptor (beta chain) sequence together with its context. Its antigen is currently unknown. The data derive from a study of T cell responses to AZD1222 COVID-19 vaccine. Notes on the study in general: Spike-specific TCR breadth and depth rose after two AZD1222 doses. The donor group comprised mostly white British people and more females; the analysis possibly underestimated clonal diversity. Unmutated variant regions are reportedly the target of nearly half of TCRs that are spike-specific. Repertoires were sampled only after the peak T cell response.

Sequencing was performed with immunoSEQ multiplex PCR; in TCRdb, only in-frame clones are kept and a portion is missing. The table has 140,000 to 150,000 clones, 89% seen once. This specimen consisted of peripheral blood, obtained on day 0 of AZD1222 vaccination. The TCR was taken from an adult in good health.

CDR3 DNA: TGTGCCAGCAGCCAAGGGACAGGTTTCGTCGCGCTCACAGACCTGAATGGCTACACCTTC. Translating gives CASSQGTGFVALTDLNGYTF. The rearrangement links TRBV14 to TRBJ1-2, with TRBD1 matching over 7 bases. Trimming cost V 1 base and J 6 bases; bases outside gene matches: 23. The CDR3 runs to 20 residues. CDR1 and CDR2 from the germline V gene are SGHDN and FVKESK.